This TCR beta chain was sequenced for a study of blood T cell repertoires in COVID-19. About the study: Acute-phase and convalescent COVID-19 samples originated in the United States, Italy and Spain. T cells, B-cell-depleted T cells, or PBMCs supplied cDNA or gDNA.

This CDR3 comprises 15 residues. Trimming stripped 0 bases from V and 7 bases from J, with 15 bases between. Germline V gene data show CDR1 as LGHNA and CDR2 as YSLEER. Per the original data handling: Estimation of nucleated cell counts relied on the amplification of reference gene primers. This table comes from immunoSEQ multiplex PCR, and its TCRdb copy is limited to in-frame clones, with some not included. V and J calls and clone size follow that table, whereas D and trimming were derived from the DNA. This sample carries a few hundred thousand clones, approximately 88% of them seen once, and the ten largest clones take approximately 1.6%. The Seattle patients joined while their infection was active and were tracked longitudinally afterward.

Input material: peripheral blood. V and J are TRBV4-3 and TRBJ1-2; D is ambiguous. The clonotype was recovered from a woman in her 30s with COVID-19, enrolled during active disease. In DNA, the CDR3 is TGCGCCAGCAGCCAAGAATACCGAATACCGGGTGGCTACACCTTC. Translating it yields CASSQEYRIPGGYTF.